One sample yielded the 5 T cell receptor beta chains listed below, sequenced in a study of CD8+CD57+ T cells in acquired aplastic anemia. Investigators profiled TCR beta VDJ and CDR3 from genomic DNA template. TCRdb reprocessed the reads with MiXCR, giving one entry per CDR3 protein. The repertoire holds roughly 200,000 distinct CDR3 sequences, with roughly 65% as singletons. Sequencing involved patients with CD8+CD57+ cell expansion previously shown by flow cytometry. The sample was sorted CD4+, CD8+, or CD8+CD57+ T cells (not recorded which) from PBMCs. Receptors were obtained from a human donor with aplastic anemia.

The chain carries TRBV20-1 and TRBJ2-7; 9 bases are a match to TRBD1. Germline CDR1 is DFQATT and CDR2 is SNEGSKA (reference sequence). J was trimmed by 9 bases and V by 5 bases; bases with no gene match: 14. This CDR3 has 14 residues. The CDR3 is CSAPHRQQGARQYF. The CDR3 region has the DNA TGCAGTGCTCCGCACCGCCAACAGGGGGCAAGGCAGTACTTC.

In its sample, this clonotype was seen many times. The rearrangement joins TRBV19 to TRBJ2-7; 8 bases align to TRBD2. V was pared by 4 bases and J by 4 bases, with 6 bases of the junction left unmatched. This CDR3 is 14 amino acids long. CDR1 LNHDA and CDR2 SQIVND come from the germline V gene (reference sequence). CDR3 sequence: CASSKLAEVYEQYF. Written as DNA, the CDR3 is TGTGCCAGTAGTAAACTAGCGGAAGTGTACGAGCAGTACTTC.

The CDR3: CASSIKGSGQPQHF. The CDR3 region has the DNA TGTGCCAGTAGTATAAAGGGGTCCGGTCAGCCCCAGCATTTT. The V gene is TRBV19, the J gene TRBJ1-5, with D possibly matching TRBD1 (5 bases). Germline loops: CDR1 LNHDA, CDR2 SQIVND (reference sequence). The CDR3 extends over 14 amino acids. Trimming took off 2 bases at V and 6 bases at J, with 11 bases between the two ends.

The genes are TRBV25-1 and TRBJ1-2, with D perhaps matching TRBD1 (5 bases). Germline lookup yields CDR1 MGHDK and CDR2 SYGVNS. This CDR3 has 17 amino acids. V dropped 3 bases and J dropped 5 bases, with 22 bases sitting between them. For the CDR3, the DNA is TGTGCCAGCAGTGATTCCAGTAGGGCAGGGATACATTATGGCTACACCTTC. Translated, it gives CASSDSSRAGIHYGYTF.

The gene calls are TRBV10-3 and TRBJ2-7; 7 positions agree with TRBD2. With 0 bases clipped from V and 4 bases from J, the junction kept 3 bases outside the gene matches. CDR1 is ENHRY and CDR2 is SYGVKD in the germline V gene. CDR3 size: 14 residues. The CDR3 loop is CAISESTSVYEQYF. The CDR3 coding sequence is TGTGCCATCAGTGAGTCTACTAGCGTATACGAGCAGTACTTC.